The entry below gives a single T cell receptor beta chain sequence along with its context. This record belongs to a study of blood T cell repertoires in COVID-19. Study-wide context: Samples taken during acute and convalescent COVID-19 were collected in the United States, Italy and Spain. Sample material is recorded as cDNA or gDNA derived from T cells, B-cell-depleted T cells, or PBMCs.

Per the study methods: Amplification of reference gene primers provided the estimated nucleated cell counts. Sequencing was performed with immunoSEQ multiplex PCR; in TCRdb, only in-frame clones are kept and a portion is missing. D and trimming come from the DNA, and the V and J calls and clone size come from that table. The profile shows under 200,000 clones, 70% to 90% of them singletons. Germline loops: CDR1 LGHDT, CDR2 YNNKEL (reference sequence). With 3 bases clipped from V and 8 bases from J, the junction kept 6 bases outside the gene matches. This CDR3 has 15 amino acids. The source of this sequence is a man aged 65 to 79 with active or convalescent COVID-19. The sequencing input was peripheral blood. This rearrangement joins TRBV3-1 (or the pseudogene TRBV3-2) to TRBJ2-1; 11 nucleotides agree with TRBD2. The CDR3 coding sequence is TGTGCCAGCAGCCACAGACTAGCGGGGCGGGATGAGCAGTTCTTC. Amino acids: CASSHRLAGRDEQFF.